Listed below are T cell receptor beta chains from one sample, sequenced in a study of control samples from healthy donors and cancer patients. The assay was immunoSEQ multiplex PCR, and TCRdb's table has in-frame clones only and misses some. The repertoire includes 100,000 to 150,000 clones, more than 85% of them detected once, and around 1.8% sits in the top ten. The sample taken for sequencing was blood. The source is a man aged 18 to 30 in good health. The conserved cysteine and the conserved F or W are not part of the CDR3 here.

TRBJ1-1,TRBV18,AISTGVDTEAF
TRBJ2-7,TRBV3-1/TRBV3-2,ASSPETTGSYEQY
TRBJ2-2,TRBV19,ASSLQGEFAEGLAGELF
TRBJ2-4,TRBV9,ASSVGASGRSDIQY
TRBJ2-2,TRBV5-1,ASSYDMGWHTGELF
TRBJ2-1,TRBV10-3,AISETSGRADEQF
TRBJ2-2,TRBV4-2,ASSPNTGTSGRAWGTGELF
TRBJ1-6,TRBV30,AWSVDIPNSPLH
TRBJ2-1,TRBV2,ASSGLADNEQF
TRBJ1-5,TRBV28,GTGFGGQPQH
TRBJ1-1,TRBV18,ASEPKQGTNTEAF
TRBJ1-5,TRBV28,ASSFDPTGLDQPQH
TRBJ2-7,TRBV30,ASIAGEQY
TRBJ1-6,TRBV9,ASSVTGGWSPLH
TRBJ1-6,TRBV10-3,ATRDSSYNSPLH
TRBJ2-7,TRBV5-1,ASSPSMAIYEQY
TRBJ2-2,TRBV25-1,ASSVYAGGPSGELF
TRBJ1-3,TRBV6-1,ASSEGAGWGVAGNTIY
TRBJ1-3,TRBV6-5,ASSYSFGTGNTIY
TRBJ2-7,TRBV4-2,ASSQEASSSYEQY
TRBJ2-1,TRBV10-3,AISQGTAPPTNEQF
TRBJ1-1,TRBV7-6,ASSLAGINTEAF
TRBJ2-3,TRBV2,AFIEAYSGRTDTQY
TRBJ1-1,TRBV7-6,ASSGAVGTGGSGTEAF
TRBJ1-4,TRBV10-2,ASSERGRTNEKLF
TRBJ2-5,TRBV30,AWGAGGEETQY
TRBJ2-2,TRBV5-6,ASSFWGGGNTGELF
TRBJ1-3,TRBV27,ASSSPSRPGLAGNTIY
TRBJ1-2,TRBV27,ASSYRAWTVLY
TRBJ1-6,TRBV6-2/TRBV6-3,ASSYLGAKDSPLH
TRBJ1-2,TRBV11-2,ASSSVGGAPNYGYT
TRBJ2-7,TRBV2,ASRLETGSSYEQY
TRBJ2-2,TRBV27,ASSFGAQGSSTGELF
TRBJ1-1,TRBV6-5,ASSYYSGTQNTEAF
TRBJ1-5,TRBV19,ASRGQGGNQPQH